This T cell receptor (beta chain) was identified in a study of cytomegalovirus exposure and HLA in healthy donors. Across the whole study: Early released data comprised around 80 million unique TCRs from HLA-typed donors.

Regarding the study as a whole: Accurate prediction of most subjects' HLA-A and HLA-B alleles from TCR beta sequences was reported.

This clone was observed a handful of times. What it binds is unknown. The donors, nominally healthy at sampling, likely had unrecorded immune exposures. The PCR was carried out with 60 Vbeta primers and 13 Jbeta primers. Assay: immunoSEQ multiplex PCR; the TCRdb copy retains only in-frame clones and omits some. The sample consists of approximately 200,000 clones, approximately 79% of them appearing once. The CDR3 covers 13 residues. The germline V gene has CDR1 SGHNT and CDR2 YYREEE (reference sequence). V lost 2 bases and J 6 bases, leaving 8 bases between the germline ends. V gene TRBV5-4 combines with J gene TRBJ1-4, with TRBD1 as a possible D gene (5 bases). The sequenced sample was PBMCs. This clonotype was sampled from a woman between 18 and 29 years old in good health and CMV-seronegative. The CDR3 here is CASSLDRYEKLFF. CDR3 coding DNA: TGTGCCAGCAGCTTAGACAGATATGAAAAACTGTTTTTT.